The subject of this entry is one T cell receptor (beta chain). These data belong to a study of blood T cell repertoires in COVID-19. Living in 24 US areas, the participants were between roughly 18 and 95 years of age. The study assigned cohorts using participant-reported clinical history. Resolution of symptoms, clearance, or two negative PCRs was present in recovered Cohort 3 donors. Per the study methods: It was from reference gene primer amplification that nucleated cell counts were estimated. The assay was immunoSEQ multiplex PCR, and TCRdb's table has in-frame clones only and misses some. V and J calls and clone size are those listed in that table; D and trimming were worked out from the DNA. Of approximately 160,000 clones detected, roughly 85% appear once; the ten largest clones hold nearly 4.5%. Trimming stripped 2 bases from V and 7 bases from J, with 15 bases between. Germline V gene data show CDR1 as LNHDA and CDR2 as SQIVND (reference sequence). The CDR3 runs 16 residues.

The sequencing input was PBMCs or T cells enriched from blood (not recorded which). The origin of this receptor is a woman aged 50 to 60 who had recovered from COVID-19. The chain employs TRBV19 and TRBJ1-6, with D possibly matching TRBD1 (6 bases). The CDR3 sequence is CASSIWGGARNSPLHF. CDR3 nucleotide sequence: TGTGCCAGTAGTATATGGGGGGGGGCCAGGAATTCACCCCTCCACTTT.